This T cell receptor (beta chain) was found in a study of response to subunit inactivated influenza vaccine. Study outcomes and limitations: Authors suggested that a seasonal influenza vaccination recruits few new T cells each time.

The table lists this clonotype with a few counts. The target antigen is unknown. From the RT-PCR reads, TCRdb called clonotypes with MiXCR, one entry per CDR3 protein. The sample shows roughly 500,000 distinct CDR3 sequences, more than 15% of them seen only once. CDR3 length: 12 residues. CDR1 is SGHDT, CDR2 YYEEEE, per germline. The ends were cut back, 4 bases at V and 8 bases at J, with 9 bases in the middle. Material: CD4+ T cells sorted from PBMCs, obtained approximately 25 months after vaccination. The chain carries TRBV5-6 and TRBJ1-4, with D unclear. The TCR comes from a man aged 45-69 years who received an inactivated influenza vaccine. The CDR3 is CASSISREKLFF. The CDR3 bases are TGTGCCAGCAGCATCAGTAGGGAAAAACTGTTTTTT.